These 15 T cell receptor beta chains share one sample of origin, sequenced in a study of blood T cell repertoires in COVID-19. The table came from immunoSEQ multiplex PCR; TCRdb's copy has only in-frame clones and leaves some out. The sample has some 350,000 clones; nearly 90% are singletons. The sample was peripheral blood. The source of these receptors is a man aged 18-30 years with active or convalescent COVID-19.

This clone has a handful of counts. The chain employs TRBV28 and TRBJ1-2, with TRBD1 matching 9 bases. There are 15 residues in the CDR3. The V gene end was trimmed by 4 bases and the J gene end by 8 bases; junction bases not matched to a gene: 11. Germline CDR1 MDHEN, CDR2 SYDVKM. The CDR3 loop reads CASSSHETGGQGYTF. CDR3 coding DNA: TGTGCCAGCAGTTCCCACGAGACAGGGGGTCAAGGCTACACCTTC.

The rearrangement uses TRBV7-9 and TRBJ2-7, with D perhaps matching TRBD2 (5 bases). The CDR3 has 17 residues. Germline CDR1 and CDR2: SEHNR and FQNEAQ (reference sequence). V was clipped by 0 bases and J by 1 base, with 16 bases between them. The CDR3 sequence is CASSLAPSSSGSYEQYF. The CDR3 coding sequence is TGTGCCAGCAGCTTAGCTCCCTCTAGTTCGGGATCCTACGAGCAGTACTTC. The whole variable domain, remainder taken from reference TRBV7-9 and TRBJ2-7, is DTGVSQNPRHKITKRGQNVTFRCDPISEHNRLYWYRQTLGQGPEFLTYFQNEAQLEKSRLLSDRFSAERPKGSFSTLEIQRTEQGDSAMYLCASSLAPSSSGSYEQYFGPGTRLTVT.

This clone was seen only once. The chain combines TRBV29-1 with TRBJ1-6, with 7 positions matching TRBD1. Looked up from germline, CDR1 is SQVTM and CDR2 is ANQGSEA. V shed 3 bases and J 7 bases; nucleotides not matched to a gene: 9. This CDR3 is built from 15 residues. As DNA, the CDR3 is TGCAGCGTTGATAGTGGTCAACAGGGGAATTCACCCCTCCACTTT. Protein sequence: CSVDSGQQGNSPLHF.

The CDR3: CASTMGGTGDTEAFF. CDR3 DNA: TGTGCCAGTACCATGGGCGGGACAGGGGACACTGAAGCTTTCTTT. The chain carries TRBV19 and TRBJ1-1; 10 bases are a match to TRBD1. V lost 7 bases to trimming and J lost 3 bases; unmatched junction nucleotides: 8. From germline, CDR1 is LNHDA and CDR2 SQIVND (reference sequence). The CDR3 spans 15 residues.

The chain links TRBV28 to TRBJ2-7, with D possibly matching TRBD2 (5 bases). Deletions cut 2 bases from V and 4 bases from J, with 15 bases between. This CDR3 contains 15 residues. CDR1 is MDHEN, CDR2 SYDVKM, per germline. The CDR3 spells CASSLTKGEGYEQYF. CDR3 nucleotides: TGTGCCAGCAGTTTAACGAAAGGAGAGGGATACGAGCAGTACTTC.

This clone was observed a single time. The V call is TRBV9, the J call TRBJ2-5; D is uncertain. The V end was cut by 0 bases, the J end by 4 bases, with 4 bases between. This CDR3 contains 12 residues. CDR1 is SGDLS, CDR2 YYNGEE, per germline. Written as DNA, the CDR3 is TGTGCCAGCAGCGTAGACGGAGAGACCCAGTACTTC. Amino acid sequence: CASSVDGETQYF.

V gene TRBV6-1 combines with J gene TRBJ1-1; D is unresolved. The length of the CDR3 is 17 residues. Trimming pared 4 bases from V and 1 base from J, leaving 19 bases between. From germline, CDR1 is MNHNS and CDR2 SASEGT. CDR3 residues: CASSALGRVGWNTEAFF. The CDR3 nucleotides are TGTGCCAGCAGTGCGCTCGGCCGGGTAGGATGGAACACTGAAGCTTTCTTT.

Notes on this clone: This same CDR3 is encoded by further DNA sequences in the sample. The chain has TRBV7-2 and TRBJ2-5, with D hard to call. This CDR3 region has 11 residues. The germline V and J ends were trimmed by 5 bases and 2 bases, with 3 bases remaining between them. The V gene's germline CDR1 is SGHTA and CDR2 FQGNSA. In DNA form, the CDR3 reads TGTGCCAGCAGCCTACAAGAGACCCAGTACTTC. Translated: CASSLQETQYF.

This clone has only one observation. The chain uses TRBV3-1 (or the pseudogene TRBV3-2) and TRBJ1-2, with D unclear. CDR3 length: 12 residues. Deletions cut 2 bases from V and 3 bases from J, with 4 bases between. Germline V CDR1 and CDR2: LGHDT, YNNKEL (reference sequence). The CDR3 is CASSQRDYGYTF. Here the CDR3 DNA reads TGTGCCAGCAGCCAACGGGACTATGGCTACACCTTC.

The V and J genes are TRBV7-2 and TRBJ1-1, with no clear D. The V and J ends lost 2 bases and 0 bases respectively, with 7 bases between them. Germline assignment: CDR1 SGHTA and CDR2 FQGNSA. The CDR3 contains 14 residues. The CDR3 protein is CASSLNSVNTEAFF. CDR3 DNA sequence: TGTGCCAGCAGCTTAAACTCCGTGAACACTGAAGCTTTCTTT.

In this sample, this clone turned up a few times. Other DNA sequences in this specimen translate into the identical CDR3. The rearrangement links TRBV11-1 to TRBJ2-7; D might be TRBD2 (6 bases). V was pared by 5 bases and J by 0 bases, with 11 bases between. This CDR3 comprises 14 residues. Germline V CDR1 and CDR2: SGHAT, FQDESV (reference sequence). In nucleotides, the CDR3 is TGTGCCAGCAGCCGTAGCGGTAGCTCCTACGAGCAGTACTTC. This translates into CASSRSGSSYEQYF.

The chain recombines TRBV28 with TRBJ1-3; 7 bases are a match to TRBD1. The CDR3 totals 16 residues. Per the germline V gene, CDR1 is MDHEN and CDR2 is SYDVKM. V trimming: 8 bases; J trimming: 3 bases; junction bases outside the gene matches: 13. CDR3: CASRSGGVPGGNTIYF. The DNA for the CDR3 is TGTGCCAGCCGCTCAGGGGGTGTGCCTGGTGGAAACACCATATATTTT.

This chain connects TRBV19 to TRBJ2-3; 8 bases are a match to TRBD1. The CDR3 runs 14 residues. The ends lost 10 bases at V and 3 bases at J; junction bases unmatched: 9. The germline CDR1 and CDR2 sequences are LNHDA and SQIVND (reference sequence). CDR3 DNA sequence: TGTGCCACCACCGACAGGGGAAGGACAGATACGCAGTATTTT. Protein sequence: CATTDRGRTDTQYF.

This sequence joins TRBV5-1 and TRBJ2-7; D possibly corresponds to TRBD1 (6 bases). Germline CDR1 is SGHRS and CDR2 is YFSETQ. The CDR3 contains 14 residues. Trimming cost V 4 bases and J 4 bases, with 15 bases left between them. CDR3 loop: CASSRTGQGYEQYF. The CDR3 coding sequence is TGCGCCAGCAGCAGGACGGGGCAGGGGTACGAGCAGTACTTC.

The chain joins TRBV18 to TRBJ2-1, with 7 bases fitting TRBD2. The CDR3 runs 15 residues. The V gene end was trimmed by 2 bases and the J gene end by 9 bases; junction bases not matched to a gene: 10. CDR1 is KGHSH, CDR2 LQKENI, per germline. Here the CDR3 reads CASSPSAGREGEQFF. Written as DNA, the CDR3 is TGTGCCAGCTCACCATCAGCGGGAAGAGAGGGTGAGCAGTTCTTC.